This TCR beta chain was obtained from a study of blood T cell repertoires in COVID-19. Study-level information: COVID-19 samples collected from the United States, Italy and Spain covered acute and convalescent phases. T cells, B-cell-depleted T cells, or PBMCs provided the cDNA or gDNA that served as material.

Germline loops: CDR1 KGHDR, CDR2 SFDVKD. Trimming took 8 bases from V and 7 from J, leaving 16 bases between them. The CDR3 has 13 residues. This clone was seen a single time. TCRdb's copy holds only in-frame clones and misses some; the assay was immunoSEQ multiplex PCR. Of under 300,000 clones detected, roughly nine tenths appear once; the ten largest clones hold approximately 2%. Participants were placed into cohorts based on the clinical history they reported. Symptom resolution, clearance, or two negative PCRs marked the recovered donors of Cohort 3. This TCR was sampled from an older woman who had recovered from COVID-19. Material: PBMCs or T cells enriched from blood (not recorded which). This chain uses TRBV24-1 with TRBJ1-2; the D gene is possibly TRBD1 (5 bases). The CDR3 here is CATTPGQGIGYTF. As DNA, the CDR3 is TGTGCCACCACCCCGGGCCAGGGCATTGGCTACACCTTC.